Sequencing of this TCR beta chain was carried out in a study of T cells in Graves' hyperthyroidism and ophthalmopathy. Study details: Pretreatment peripheral blood was obtained at initial diagnosis. Broader study findings: From stable hyperthyroidism, ophthalmopathy was set apart by a 13 V-J model. A median 6.5 months before onset, the model predicted ophthalmopathy.

This clonotype was counted ten times or more. Its antigen is unidentified. RNA transcripts provided the source from which TCR beta CDR3 regions were amplified. The primer set for the first-round RT-PCR of the TCR CDR3 was HTBI. TCRdb reanalysed the multiplex PCR reads using MiXCR and keeps one entry per CDR3 protein. The data show approximately 600,000 distinct CDR3 sequences, 14% to 15% seen once. Uncontrolled infection, other autoimmune disease, pregnancy or lactation barred patients from enrollment. The length of the CDR3 is 13 residues. Germline assignment: CDR1 KGHSH and CDR2 LQKENI. Trimming left V 4 bases short and J 2 bases short, with 9 bases between.

Material: blood. The TCR was taken from a woman aged 40 to 50 with Graves' ophthalmopathy. This chain joins TRBV18 and TRBJ2-7; D unresolved. In DNA form, the CDR3 reads TGTGCCAGCTCACGGCAGGCCGCCTACGAGCAGTACTTC. Its translation is CASSRQAAYEQYF.